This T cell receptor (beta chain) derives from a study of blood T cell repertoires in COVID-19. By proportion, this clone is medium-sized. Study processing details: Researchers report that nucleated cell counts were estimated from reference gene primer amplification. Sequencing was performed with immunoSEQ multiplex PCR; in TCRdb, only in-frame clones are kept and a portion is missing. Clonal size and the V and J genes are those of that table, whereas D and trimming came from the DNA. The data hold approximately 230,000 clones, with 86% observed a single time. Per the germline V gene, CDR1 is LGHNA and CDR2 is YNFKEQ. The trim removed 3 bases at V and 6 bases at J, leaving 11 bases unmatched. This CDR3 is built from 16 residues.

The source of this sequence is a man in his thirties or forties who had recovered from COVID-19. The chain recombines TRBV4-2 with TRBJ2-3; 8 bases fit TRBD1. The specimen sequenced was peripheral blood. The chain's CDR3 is CASSQETGAGSDTQYF. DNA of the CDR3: TGTGCCAGCAGCCAGGAGACAGGGGCTGGTTCGGATACGCAGTATTTT.